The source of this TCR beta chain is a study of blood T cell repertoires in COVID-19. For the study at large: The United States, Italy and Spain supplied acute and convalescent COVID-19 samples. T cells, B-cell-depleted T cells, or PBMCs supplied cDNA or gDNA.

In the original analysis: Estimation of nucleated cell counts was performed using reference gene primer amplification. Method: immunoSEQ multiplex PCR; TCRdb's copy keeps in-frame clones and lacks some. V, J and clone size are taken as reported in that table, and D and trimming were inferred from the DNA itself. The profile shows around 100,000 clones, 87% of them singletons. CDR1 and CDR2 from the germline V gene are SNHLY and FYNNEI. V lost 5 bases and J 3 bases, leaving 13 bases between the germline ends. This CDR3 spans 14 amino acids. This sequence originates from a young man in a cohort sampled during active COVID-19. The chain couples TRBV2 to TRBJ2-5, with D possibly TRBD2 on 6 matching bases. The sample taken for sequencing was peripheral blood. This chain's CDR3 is CASSRDREKETQYF. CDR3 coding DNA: TGTGCCAGCAGTCGGGACCGGGAGAAAGAGACCCAGTACTTC.